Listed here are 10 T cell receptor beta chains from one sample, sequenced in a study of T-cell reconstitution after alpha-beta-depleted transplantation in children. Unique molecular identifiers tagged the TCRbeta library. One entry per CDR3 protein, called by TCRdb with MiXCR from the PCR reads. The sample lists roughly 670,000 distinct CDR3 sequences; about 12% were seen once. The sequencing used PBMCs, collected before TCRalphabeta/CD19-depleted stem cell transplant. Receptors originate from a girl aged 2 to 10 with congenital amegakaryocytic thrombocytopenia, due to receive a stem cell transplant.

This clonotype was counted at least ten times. Here the CDR3 DNA reads TGCAGTGCTACCCGGGGGGCCTTGAACACTGAAGCTTTCTTT. Translating it yields CSATRGALNTEAFF. This rearrangement joins TRBV20-1 to TRBJ1-1, with D possibly matching TRBD1 (6 bases). Germline CDR1 DFQATT, CDR2 SNEGSKA (reference sequence). The CDR3 runs 14 residues. The V and J ends lost 4 bases and 0 bases respectively, with 12 bases between them.

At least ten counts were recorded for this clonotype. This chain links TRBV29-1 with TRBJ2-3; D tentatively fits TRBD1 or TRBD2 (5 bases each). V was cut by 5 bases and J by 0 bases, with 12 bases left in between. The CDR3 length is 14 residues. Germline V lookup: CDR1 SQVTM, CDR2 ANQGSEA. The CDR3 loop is CSVLRGWSTDTQYF. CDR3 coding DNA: TGCAGCGTTCTCCGGGGCTGGAGCACAGATACGCAGTATTTT.

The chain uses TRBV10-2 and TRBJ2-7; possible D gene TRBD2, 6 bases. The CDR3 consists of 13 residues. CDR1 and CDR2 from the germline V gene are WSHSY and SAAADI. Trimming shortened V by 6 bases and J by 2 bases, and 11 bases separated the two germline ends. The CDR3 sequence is CASRREFPYEQYF. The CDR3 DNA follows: TGCGCCAGCAGACGGGAGTTCCCCTACGAGCAGTACTTC.

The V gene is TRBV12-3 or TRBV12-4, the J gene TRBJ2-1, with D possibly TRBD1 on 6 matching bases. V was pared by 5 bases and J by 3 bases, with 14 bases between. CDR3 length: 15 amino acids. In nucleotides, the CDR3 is TGTGCCAGCAGTCATCACTCCAGGGGCTACAATGAGCAGTTCTTC. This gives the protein CASSHHSRGYNEQFF.

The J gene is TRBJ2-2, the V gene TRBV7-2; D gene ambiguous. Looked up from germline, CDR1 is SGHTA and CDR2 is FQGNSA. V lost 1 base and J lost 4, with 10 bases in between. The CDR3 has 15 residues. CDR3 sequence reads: CASSLGWKGTGELFF. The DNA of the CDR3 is TGTGCCAGCAGCTTAGGTTGGAAGGGCACCGGGGAGCTGTTTTTT.

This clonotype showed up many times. The CDR3 spells CASSLIGSAQYQETQYF. The CDR3, as DNA: TGTGCCAGCAGTCTCATTGGGTCAGCCCAGTACCAAGAGACCCAGTACTTC. The chain is built from TRBV12-3 or TRBV12-4 and TRBJ2-5, with D uncertain. The CDR3 totals 17 residues. Trimming stripped 5 bases from V and 0 bases from J, with 19 bases between.

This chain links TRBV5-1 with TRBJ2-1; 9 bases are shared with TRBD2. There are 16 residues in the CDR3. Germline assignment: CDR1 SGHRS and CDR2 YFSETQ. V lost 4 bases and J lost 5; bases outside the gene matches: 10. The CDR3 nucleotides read TGCGCCAGCAGCCCGGAATTAGCGGGAGTTAACAATGAGCAGTTCTTC. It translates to CASSPELAGVNNEQFF.

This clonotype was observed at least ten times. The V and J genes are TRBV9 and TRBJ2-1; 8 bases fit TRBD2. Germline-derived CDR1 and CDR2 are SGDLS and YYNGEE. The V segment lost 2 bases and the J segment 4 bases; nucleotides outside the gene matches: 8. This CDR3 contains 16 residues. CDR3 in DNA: TGTGCCAGCAGCGTTGGGAGCGGGAGCGCTTACAATGAGCAGTTCTTC. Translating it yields CASSVGSGSAYNEQFF. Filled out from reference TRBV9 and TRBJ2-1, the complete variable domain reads DSGVTQTPKHLITATGQRVTLRCSPRSGDLSVYWYQQSLDQGLQFLIQYYNGEERAKGNILERFSAQQFPDLHSELNLSSLELGDSALYFCASSVGSGSAYNEQFFGPGTRLTVL.

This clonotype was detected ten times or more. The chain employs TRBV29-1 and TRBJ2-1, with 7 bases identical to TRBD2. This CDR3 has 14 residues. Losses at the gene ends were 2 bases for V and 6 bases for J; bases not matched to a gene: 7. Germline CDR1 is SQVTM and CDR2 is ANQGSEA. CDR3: CSVEPTGRSNEQFF. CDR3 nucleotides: TGCAGCGTTGAACCTACCGGGAGGAGCAATGAGCAGTTCTTC.

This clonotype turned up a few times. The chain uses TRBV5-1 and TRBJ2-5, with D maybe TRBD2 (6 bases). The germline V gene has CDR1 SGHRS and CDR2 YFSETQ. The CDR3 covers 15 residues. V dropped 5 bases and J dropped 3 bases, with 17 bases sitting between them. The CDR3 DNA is TGCGCCAGCAGGCCGACTAGTTTAGGGGAAGAGACCCAGTACTTC. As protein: CASRPTSLGEETQYF.